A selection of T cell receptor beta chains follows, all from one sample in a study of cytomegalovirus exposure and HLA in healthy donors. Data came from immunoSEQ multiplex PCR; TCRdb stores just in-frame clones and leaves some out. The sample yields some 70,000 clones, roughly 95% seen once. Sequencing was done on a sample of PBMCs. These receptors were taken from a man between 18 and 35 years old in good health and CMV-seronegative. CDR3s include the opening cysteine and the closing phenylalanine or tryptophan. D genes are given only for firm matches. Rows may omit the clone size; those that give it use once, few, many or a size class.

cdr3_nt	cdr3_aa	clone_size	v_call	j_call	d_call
TGTGCCAGTAGTATAAGGCCCGGACAGGGGAGTGCAGATACGCAGTATTTT	CASSIRPGQGSADTQYF	-	TRBV19	TRBJ2-3	TRBD1
TGTGCCAGCAGCTTGTCAGGGAATATGAACACTGAAGCTTTCTTT	CASSLSGNMNTEAFF	-	TRBV7-8	TRBJ1-1	-
TGTGCCACCAGCGCCCGGGACAGGGAGGGATCACCCCTCCACTTT	CATSARDREGSPLHF	-	TRBV15	TRBJ1-6	TRBD1
TGTGCCAGCAGTCCCGGGACATCGGTACCTATGGTTTATAGCAATCAGCCCCAGCATTTT	CASSPGTSVPMVYSNQPQHF	-	TRBV5-5	TRBJ1-5	-
TGTGCCAGCAGTTTACTGGGCGAGAACACTGAAGCTTTCTTT	CASSLLGENTEAFF	-	TRBV28	TRBJ1-1	-
TGTGCCAGCGCGGGACGGACTTTCTATGGCTACACCTTC	CASAGRTFYGYTF	-	TRBV28	TRBJ1-2	-
TGTGCCGGATTAATACAGGAGAACACTGAAGCTTTCTTT	CAGLIQENTEAFF	-	TRBV30	TRBJ1-1	-
TGTGCCATCCACGGGAGCGGGAGGCAAGAGACCCAGTACTTC	CAIHGSGRQETQYF	-	TRBV6-5	TRBJ2-5	TRBD2
TGTGCCAGCAGCCCCGGACTAGCGGGAGTGCAGTACTTC	CASSPGLAGVQYF	-	TRBV5-6	TRBJ2-7	TRBD2
TGTGCCTCACGCCCGGACAGGGGGTCAGATACGCAGTATTTT	CASRPDRGSDTQYF	-	TRBV6-5	TRBJ2-3	TRBD1
TGTGCCAGTAGTATGTTTCGACGGGGTACAACTAATGAAAAACTGTTTTTT	CASSMFRRGTTNEKLFF	once	TRBV19	TRBJ1-4	-
TGTGCCAGCAGGGGACAGGGGGCGAGAAGGCAAGAGACCCAGTACTTC	CASRGQGARRQETQYF	-	TRBV11-2	TRBJ2-5	TRBD1
TGTGCCAGCAGCCAAGATGGAAGCGGGAGTGAGAGCGGGGAGCTGTTTTTT	CASSQDGSGSESGELFF	-	TRBV14	TRBJ2-2	TRBD2
TGTGCCAGCAGCCCGAATGGACAGGGAAACACCATATATTTT	CASSPNGQGNTIYF	-	TRBV7-9	TRBJ1-3	-
TGTGCCAGCAGCCCAGAGGGACAAGGTGGCCTAAACATTCAGTACTTC	CASSPEGQGGLNIQYF	-	TRBV4-2	TRBJ2-4	-
TGTGCCAGCAGTTTAGTCAGGGGTCTCTACAATGAGCAGTTCTTC	CASSLVRGLYNEQFF	-	TRBV28	TRBJ2-1	-
TGTGCCAGCAGCAACCGGGACAGGGAAACCCACGAGCAGTACTTC	CASSNRDRETHEQYF	-	TRBV2	TRBJ2-7	TRBD1
TGTGCCAGCAGTTACTCTAAGGGGTTAAGCACTGAAGCTTTCTTT	CASSYSKGLSTEAFF	-	TRBV6-5	TRBJ1-1	-
TGTGCCAGCAGCGTAGAGTCTAGCGGGAGTGGAGAGCAGTTCTTC	CASSVESSGSGEQFF	-	TRBV9	TRBJ2-1	TRBD2
TGTGCCAGCAGCAAAGTTCATAGTGAGAACCAAGAGACCCAGTACTTC	CASSKVHSENQETQYF	-	TRBV21-1	TRBJ2-5	-
TGTGCCAGTAGTATAACCGGGACAGGGGAGTCTGAAGCTTTCTTT	CASSITGTGESEAFF	-	TRBV19	TRBJ1-1	TRBD1
TGTGCCAGCAGTTACCCGGGCTGGGGCCAGATCTATGGCTACACCTTC	CASSYPGWGQIYGYTF	-	TRBV28	TRBJ1-2	-
TGTGCCAGTCATCTAGGGGGTGAAGCTTTCTTT	CASHLGGEAFF	-	TRBV27	TRBJ1-1	-
TGTGCCAGCTCACCCCAGGGTAATTACAATGAGCAGTTCTTC	CASSPQGNYNEQFF	-	TRBV18	TRBJ2-1	-
TGTGCCAGTAGTACCTCGACAGGGGCAAGCTATGGCTACACCTTC	CASSTSTGASYGYTF	-	TRBV19	TRBJ1-2	TRBD1
TGTGCCAGCAGCTTGGTGGCAGGGTATGGCTACACCTTC	CASSLVAGYGYTF	once	TRBV5-4	TRBJ1-2	-
TGTGCCAGCAGCTTAGTCAGCACTAGCGGGAGCACAGATACGCAGTATTTT	CASSLVSTSGSTDTQYF	-	TRBV7-9	TRBJ2-3	TRBD2
TGTGCCAGCAGCCGACACGGGAGGGACAGGGGAAACAATCAGCCCCAGCATTTT	CASSRHGRDRGNNQPQHF	-	TRBV7-2	TRBJ1-5	TRBD1
TGCGCCAGCAGCCTGTCGGCCGGACTAGCGGCCCTCAATGAGCAGTTCTTC	CASSLSAGLAALNEQFF	-	TRBV4-1	TRBJ2-1	TRBD2